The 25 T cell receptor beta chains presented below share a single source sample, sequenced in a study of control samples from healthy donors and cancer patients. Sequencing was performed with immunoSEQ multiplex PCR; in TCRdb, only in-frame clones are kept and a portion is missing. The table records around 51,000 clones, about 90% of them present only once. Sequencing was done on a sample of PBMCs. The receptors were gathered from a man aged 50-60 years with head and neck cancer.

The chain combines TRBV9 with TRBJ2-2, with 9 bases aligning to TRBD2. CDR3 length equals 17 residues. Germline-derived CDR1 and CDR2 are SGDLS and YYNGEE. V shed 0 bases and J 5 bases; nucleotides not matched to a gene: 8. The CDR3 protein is CASSVATSGLRTGELFF. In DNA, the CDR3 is TGTGCCAGCAGCGTAGCTACTAGCGGGCTCAGGACCGGGGAGCTGTTTTTT. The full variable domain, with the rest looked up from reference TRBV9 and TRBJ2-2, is DSGVTQTPKHLITATGQRVTLRCSPRSGDLSVYWYQQSLDQGLQFLIQYYNGEERAKGNILERFSAQQFPDLHSELNLSSLELGDSALYFCASSVATSGLRTGELFFGEGSRLTVL.

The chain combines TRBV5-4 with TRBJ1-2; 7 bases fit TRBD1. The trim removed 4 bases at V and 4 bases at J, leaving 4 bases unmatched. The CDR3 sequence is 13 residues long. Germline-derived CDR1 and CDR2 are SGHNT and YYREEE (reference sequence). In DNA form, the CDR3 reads TGTGCCAGCAGCGACCGGGACAGCTATGGCTACACCTTC. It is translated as CASSDRDSYGYTF.

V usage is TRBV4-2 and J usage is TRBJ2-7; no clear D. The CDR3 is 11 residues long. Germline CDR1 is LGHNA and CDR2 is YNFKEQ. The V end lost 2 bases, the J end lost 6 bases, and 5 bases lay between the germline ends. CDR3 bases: TGTGCCAGCAGCCAAATGGGCGAGCAGTACTTC. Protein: CASSQMGEQYF.

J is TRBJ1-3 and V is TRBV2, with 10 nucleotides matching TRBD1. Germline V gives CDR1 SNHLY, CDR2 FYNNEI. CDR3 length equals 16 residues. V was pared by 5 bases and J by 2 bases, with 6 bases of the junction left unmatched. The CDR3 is CASSLSTGGTGNTIYF. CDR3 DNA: TGTGCCAGCAGTCTTTCGACAGGGGGCACTGGAAACACCATATATTTT.

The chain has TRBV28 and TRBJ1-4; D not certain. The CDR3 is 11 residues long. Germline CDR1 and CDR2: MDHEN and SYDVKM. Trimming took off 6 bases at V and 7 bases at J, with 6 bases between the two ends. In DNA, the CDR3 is TGTGCCAGCAGGGAGACTGAAAAACTGTTTTTT. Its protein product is CASRETEKLFF.

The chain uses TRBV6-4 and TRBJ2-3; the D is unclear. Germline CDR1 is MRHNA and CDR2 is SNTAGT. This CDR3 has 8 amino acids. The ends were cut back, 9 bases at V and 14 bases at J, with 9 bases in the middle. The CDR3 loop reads CASASRYF. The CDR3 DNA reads TGTGCCAGTGCCAGCAGGTATTTT.

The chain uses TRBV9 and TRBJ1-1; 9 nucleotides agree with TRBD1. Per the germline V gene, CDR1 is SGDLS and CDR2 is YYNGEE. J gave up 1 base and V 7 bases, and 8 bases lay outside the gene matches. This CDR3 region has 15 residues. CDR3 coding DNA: TGTGCCAGCTCAACAGGGGGCCGACGGAACACTGAAGCTTTCTTT. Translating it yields CASSTGGRRNTEAFF.

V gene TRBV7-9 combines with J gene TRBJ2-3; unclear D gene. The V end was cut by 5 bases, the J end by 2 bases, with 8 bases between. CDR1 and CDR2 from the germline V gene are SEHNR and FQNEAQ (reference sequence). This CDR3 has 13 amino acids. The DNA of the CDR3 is TGTGCCAGCAGCACAGACTCCACAGATACGCAGTATTTT. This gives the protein CASSTDSTDTQYF.

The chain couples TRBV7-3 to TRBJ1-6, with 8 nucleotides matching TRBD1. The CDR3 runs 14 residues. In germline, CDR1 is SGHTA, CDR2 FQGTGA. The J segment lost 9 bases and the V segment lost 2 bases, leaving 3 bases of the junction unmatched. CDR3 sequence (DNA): TGTGCCAGCAGCTTAGACAGGGGTGGTTCACCCCTCCACTTT. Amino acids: CASSLDRGGSPLHF.

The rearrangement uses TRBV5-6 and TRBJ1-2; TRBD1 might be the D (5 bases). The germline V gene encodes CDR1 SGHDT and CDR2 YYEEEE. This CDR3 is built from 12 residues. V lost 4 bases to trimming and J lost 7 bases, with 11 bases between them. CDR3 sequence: CASSLFQGGYTF. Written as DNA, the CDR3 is TGTGCCAGCAGCCTTTTTCAGGGTGGCTACACCTTC.

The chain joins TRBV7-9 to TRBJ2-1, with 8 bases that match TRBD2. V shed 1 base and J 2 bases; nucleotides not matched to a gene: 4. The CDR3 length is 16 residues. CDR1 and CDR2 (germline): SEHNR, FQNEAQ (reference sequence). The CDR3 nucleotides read TGTGCCAGCAGCTTAGGTACCGGGGGGGCCTACAATGAGCAGTTCTTC. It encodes CASSLGTGGAYNEQFF. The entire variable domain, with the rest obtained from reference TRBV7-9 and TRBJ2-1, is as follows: DTGVSQNPRHKITKRGQNVTFRCDPISEHNRLYWYRQTLGQGPEFLTYFQNEAQLEKSRLLSDRFSAERPKGSFSTLEIQRTEQGDSAMYLCASSLGTGGAYNEQFFGPGTRLTVL.

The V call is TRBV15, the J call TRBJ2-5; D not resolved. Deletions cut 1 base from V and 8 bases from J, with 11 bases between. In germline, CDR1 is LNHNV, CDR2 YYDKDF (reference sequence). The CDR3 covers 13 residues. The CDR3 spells CATSRGDVGTQYF. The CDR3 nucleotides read TGTGCCACCAGCAGAGGTGACGTGGGAACCCAGTACTTC.

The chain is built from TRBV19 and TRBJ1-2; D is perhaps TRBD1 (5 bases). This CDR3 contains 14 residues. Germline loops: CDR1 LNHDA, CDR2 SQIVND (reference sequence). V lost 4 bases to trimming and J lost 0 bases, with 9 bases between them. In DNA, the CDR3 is TGTGCCAGTAGTACGGGACTGCCTAACTATGGCTACACCTTC. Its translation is CASSTGLPNYGYTF.

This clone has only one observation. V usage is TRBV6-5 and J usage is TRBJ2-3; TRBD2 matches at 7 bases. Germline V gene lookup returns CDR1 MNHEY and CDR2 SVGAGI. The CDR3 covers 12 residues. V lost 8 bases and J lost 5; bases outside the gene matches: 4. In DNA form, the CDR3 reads TGTGCCAGCGGGGGGGAGATAGATACGCAGTATTTT. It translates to CASGGEIDTQYF.

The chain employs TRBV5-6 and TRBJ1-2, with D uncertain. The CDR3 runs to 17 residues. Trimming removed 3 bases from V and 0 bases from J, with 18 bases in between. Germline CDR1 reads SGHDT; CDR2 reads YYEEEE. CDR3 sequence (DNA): TGTGCCAGCAGCTCGCCCTCTGGGAGACTTACTAACTATGGCTACACCTTC. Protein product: CASSSPSGRLTNYGYTF. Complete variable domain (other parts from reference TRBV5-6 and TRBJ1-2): DAGVTQSPTHLIKTRGQQVTLRCSPKSGHDTVSWYQQALGQGPQFIFQYYEEEERQRGNFPDRFSGHQFPNYSSELNVNALLLGDSALYLCASSSPSGRLTNYGYTFGSGTRLTVV.

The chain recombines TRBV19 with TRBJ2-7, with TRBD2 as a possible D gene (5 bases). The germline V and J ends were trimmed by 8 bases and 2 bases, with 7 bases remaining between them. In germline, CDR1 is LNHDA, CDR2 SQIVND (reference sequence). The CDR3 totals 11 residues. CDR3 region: CASGRAYEQYF. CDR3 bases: TGTGCCAGTGGGAGAGCCTACGAGCAGTACTTC. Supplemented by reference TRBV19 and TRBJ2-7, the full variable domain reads DGGITQSPKYLFRKEGQNVTLSCEQNLNHDAMYWYRQDPGQGLRLIYYSQIVNDFQKGDIAEGYSVSREKKESFPLTVTSAQKNPTAFYLCASGRAYEQYFGPGTRLTVT.

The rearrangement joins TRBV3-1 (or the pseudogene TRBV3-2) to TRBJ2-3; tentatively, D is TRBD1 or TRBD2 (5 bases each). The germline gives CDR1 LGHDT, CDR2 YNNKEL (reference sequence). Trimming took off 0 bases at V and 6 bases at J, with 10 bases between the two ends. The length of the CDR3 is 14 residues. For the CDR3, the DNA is TGTGCCAGCAGCCAAGAGAGGGACCCCGATACGCAGTATTTT. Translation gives CASSQERDPDTQYF.

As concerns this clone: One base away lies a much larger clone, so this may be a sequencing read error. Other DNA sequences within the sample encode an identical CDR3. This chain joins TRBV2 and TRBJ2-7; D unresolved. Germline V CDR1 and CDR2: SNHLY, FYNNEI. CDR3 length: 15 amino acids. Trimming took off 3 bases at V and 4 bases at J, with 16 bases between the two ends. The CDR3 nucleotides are TGTGCCAGCAGTGAGGCCAACCGCGCCTCGTACGAGCAGTACTTC. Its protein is CASSEANRASYEQYF.

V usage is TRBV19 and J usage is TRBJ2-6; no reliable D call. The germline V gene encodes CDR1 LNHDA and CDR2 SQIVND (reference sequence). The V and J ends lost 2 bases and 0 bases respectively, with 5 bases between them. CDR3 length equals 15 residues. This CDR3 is CASSIQSSGANVLTF. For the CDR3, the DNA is TGTGCCAGTAGTATACAGTCCTCTGGGGCCAACGTCCTGACTTTC.

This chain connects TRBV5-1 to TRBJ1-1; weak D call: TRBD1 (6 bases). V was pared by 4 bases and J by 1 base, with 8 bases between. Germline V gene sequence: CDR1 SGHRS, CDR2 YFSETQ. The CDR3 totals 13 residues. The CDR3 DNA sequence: TGCGCCAGCAGCCCGGGACAGAACACTGAAGCTTTCTTT. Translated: CASSPGQNTEAFF. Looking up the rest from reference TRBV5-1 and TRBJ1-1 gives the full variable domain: KAGVTQTPRYLIKTRGQQVTLSCSPISGHRSVSWYQQTPGQGLQFLFEYFSETQRNKGNFPGRFSGRQFSNSRSEMNVSTLELGDSALYLCASSPGQNTEAFFGQGTRLTVV.

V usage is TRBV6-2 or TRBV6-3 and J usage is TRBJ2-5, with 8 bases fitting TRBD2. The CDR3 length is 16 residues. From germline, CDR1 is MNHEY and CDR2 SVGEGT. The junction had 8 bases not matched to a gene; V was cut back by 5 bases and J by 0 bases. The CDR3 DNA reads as TGTGCCAGCAGTCGCGGACTAGCACCGTACCAAGAGACCCAGTACTTC. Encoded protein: CASSRGLAPYQETQYF.

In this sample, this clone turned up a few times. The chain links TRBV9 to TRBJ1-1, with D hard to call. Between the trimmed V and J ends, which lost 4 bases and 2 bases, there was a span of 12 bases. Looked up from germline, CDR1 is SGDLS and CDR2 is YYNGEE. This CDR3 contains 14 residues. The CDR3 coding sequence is TGTGCCAGCAGCATACTTAATGAAAACACTGAAGCTTTCTTT. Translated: CASSILNENTEAFF.

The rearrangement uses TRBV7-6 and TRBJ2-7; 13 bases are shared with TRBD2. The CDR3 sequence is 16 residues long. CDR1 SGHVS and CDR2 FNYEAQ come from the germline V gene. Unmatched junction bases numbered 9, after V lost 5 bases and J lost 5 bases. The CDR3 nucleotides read TGTGCCAGCAGCGCGGGACTAGCGGGGTCGTCCCACGAGCAGTACTTC. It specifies CASSAGLAGSSHEQYF.

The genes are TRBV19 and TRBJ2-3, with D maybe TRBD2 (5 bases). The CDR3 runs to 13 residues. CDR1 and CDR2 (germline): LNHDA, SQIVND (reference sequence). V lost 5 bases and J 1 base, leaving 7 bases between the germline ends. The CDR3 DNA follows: TGTGCCAGTAGTTACGGGGGCACAGATACGCAGTATTTT. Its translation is CASSYGGTDTQYF.

In DNA form, the CDR3 reads TGTGCCAGCAGTTGGGCTGCCGGGGGCGATGGCTACACCTTC. As protein: CASSWAAGGDGYTF. The chain uses TRBV27 and TRBJ1-2; weak D call: TRBD1 (6 bases). The V gene lost 4 bases and the J gene lost 6 bases, with 15 bases spanning the gap. The CDR3 extends over 14 amino acids. Germline-derived CDR1 and CDR2 are MNHEY and SMNVEV (reference sequence).